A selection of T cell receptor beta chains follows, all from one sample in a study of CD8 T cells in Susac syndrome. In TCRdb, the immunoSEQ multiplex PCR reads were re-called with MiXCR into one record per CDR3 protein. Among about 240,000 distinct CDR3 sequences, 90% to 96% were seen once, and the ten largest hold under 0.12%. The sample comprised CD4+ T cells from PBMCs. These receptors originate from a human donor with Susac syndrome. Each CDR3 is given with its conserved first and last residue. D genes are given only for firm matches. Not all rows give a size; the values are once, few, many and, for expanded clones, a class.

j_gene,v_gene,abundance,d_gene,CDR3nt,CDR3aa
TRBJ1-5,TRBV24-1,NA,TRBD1,TGTGCCACCAGTGTACAGGGGACCAAGTATAGCAATCAGCCCCAGCATTTT,CATSVQGTKYSNQPQHF
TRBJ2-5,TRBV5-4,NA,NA,TGTGCCAGCAGCTTGGGGGCAGTGCAGGAGACCCAGTACTTC,CASSLGAVQETQYF
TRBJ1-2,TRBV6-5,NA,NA,TGTGCCAGCAGTTACGAGGCGGGGGTGCGTGGCTACACCTTC,CASSYEAGVRGYTF
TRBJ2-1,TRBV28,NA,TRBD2,TGTGCCAGCTACGGACTAGCGGGAGGCAATGAGCAGTTCTTC,CASYGLAGGNEQFF
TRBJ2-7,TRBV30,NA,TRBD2,TGTGCCTGGAGACTAGCGGGAGGGCACTACGAGCAGTACTTC,CAWRLAGGHYEQYF
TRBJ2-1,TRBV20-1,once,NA,TGCAGTGCTCTCCGCGGGGGCAGGGTCCACAATGAGCAGTTCTTC,CSALRGGRVHNEQFF
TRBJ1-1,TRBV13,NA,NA,TGTGCCAGCAGCTTGATAACCCCTCGGCTGAGCACTGAAGCTTTCTTT,CASSLITPRLSTEAFF
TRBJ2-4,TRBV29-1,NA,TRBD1,TGCAGGGGGTGGGACAGGGTCAAGAACATTCAGTACTTC,CRGWDRVKNIQYF
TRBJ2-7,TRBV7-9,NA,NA,TGTGCCAGCAGCTCCCAACTAGACAGGAGGAGCTCCTACGAGCAGTACTTC,CASSSQLDRRSSYEQYF
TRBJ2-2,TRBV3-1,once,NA,TGTGCCAGCAGCTCGGGGGACCAGGCCGGGGAGCTGTTTTTT,CASSSGDQAGELFF
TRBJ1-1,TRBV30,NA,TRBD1,TGTGCCTGGACAGACAGGGACAAGGACACTGAAGCTTTCTTT,CAWTDRDKDTEAFF
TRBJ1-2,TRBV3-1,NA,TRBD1,TGTGCCAGCAGCCAAGATTCGAACAGGGGAGGCTACACCTTC,CASSQDSNRGGYTF
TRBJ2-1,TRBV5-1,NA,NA,TGCGCCAGCAGCTCCTACTCAACCACGTCTTGGGATGAGCAGTTCTTC,CASSSYSTTSWDEQFF
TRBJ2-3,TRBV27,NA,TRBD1,TGTGCCAGCAGGTCGACAGGGCACATGGGTTTGGATACGCAGTATTTT,CASRSTGHMGLDTQYF
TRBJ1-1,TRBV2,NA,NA,TGTGCCAGCCGGGGGAAGGAAGCTTTCTTT,CASRGKEAFF
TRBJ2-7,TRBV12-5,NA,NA,TGTGCTAGTGGTATTACAGAACTCTACGAGCAGTACTTC,CASGITELYEQYF
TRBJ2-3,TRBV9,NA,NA,TGTGCCAGCAGCGCCGGTGGCACAGATACGCAGTATTTT,CASSAGGTDTQYF
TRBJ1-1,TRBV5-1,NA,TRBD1,TGCGCCAGCAGCCAGGACAGGGGGACGACTGAAGCTTTCTTT,CASSQDRGTTEAFF
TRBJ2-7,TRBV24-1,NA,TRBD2,TGTGCCACCAGTGACCCGGGACTAGCGGGATCTTACGAGCAGTACTTC,CATSDPGLAGSYEQYF
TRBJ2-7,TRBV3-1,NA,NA,TGTGCCAGCAGCCAAGTAAACAACGAGCAGTACTTC,CASSQVNNEQYF
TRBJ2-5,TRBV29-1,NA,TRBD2,TGCAGCTCCCCAGCGGGAGGGGGGCAAGAGACCCAGTACTTC,CSSPAGGGQETQYF
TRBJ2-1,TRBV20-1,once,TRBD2,TGCAGTGCTAGAGGGGTACTAGCGGGAGTCTACAATGAGCAGTTCTTC,CSARGVLAGVYNEQFF
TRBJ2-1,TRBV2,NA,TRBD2,TGTGCCAGCAGTGAGGGCCCAGCGGGGGCACGGTTCTTC,CASSEGPAGARFF
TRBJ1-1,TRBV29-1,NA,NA,TGCAGCGTTGGGGGGGATCTAATGAACACTGAAGCTTTCTTT,CSVGGDLMNTEAFF
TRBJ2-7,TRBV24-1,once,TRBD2,TGTGCCACCAGCGAATCGCGATTAGCGGGTTCTTTTTACGAGCAGTACTTC,CATSESRLAGSFYEQYF
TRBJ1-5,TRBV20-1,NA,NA,TGCAGTGCCCCCCGAGGCAGGGATCAGCCCCAGCATTTT,CSAPRGRDQPQHF
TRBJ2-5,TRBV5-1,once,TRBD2,TGCGCCAGCAGCTTGGGGGTAGCGGGAGATATGGAGACCCAGTACTTC,CASSLGVAGDMETQYF
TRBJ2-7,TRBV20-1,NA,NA,TGCAGTGCTAGTCACGGACAGCTCTACGAGCAGTACTTC,CSASHGQLYEQYF